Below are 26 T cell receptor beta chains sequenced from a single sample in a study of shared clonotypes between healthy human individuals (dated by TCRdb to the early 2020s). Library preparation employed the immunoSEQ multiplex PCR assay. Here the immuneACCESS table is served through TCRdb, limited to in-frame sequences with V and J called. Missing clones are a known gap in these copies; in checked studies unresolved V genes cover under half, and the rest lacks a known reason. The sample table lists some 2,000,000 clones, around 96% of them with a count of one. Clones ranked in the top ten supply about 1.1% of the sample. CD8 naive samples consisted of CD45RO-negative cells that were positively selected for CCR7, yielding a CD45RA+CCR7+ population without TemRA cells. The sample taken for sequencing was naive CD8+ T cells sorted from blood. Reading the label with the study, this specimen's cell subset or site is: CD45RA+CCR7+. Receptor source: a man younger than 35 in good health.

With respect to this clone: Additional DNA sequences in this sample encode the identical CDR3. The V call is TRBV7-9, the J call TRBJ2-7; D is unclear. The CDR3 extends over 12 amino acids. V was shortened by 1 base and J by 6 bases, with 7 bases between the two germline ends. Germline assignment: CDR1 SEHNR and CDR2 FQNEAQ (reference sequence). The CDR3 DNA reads TGTGCCAGCAGCTTAGGATCTAGCGAGCAGTACTTC. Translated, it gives CASSLGSSEQYF.

The CDR3 coding sequence is TGTGCCAGCAGCTTGGTTGGGGACCCCTACGAGCAGTACTTC. Encoded protein: CASSLVGDPYEQYF. This chain uses TRBV5-4 with TRBJ2-7; perhaps D is TRBD1 or TRBD2 (5 bases each). The ends were cut back, 0 bases at V and 2 bases at J, with 9 bases in the middle. Per germline, CDR1 SGHNT and CDR2 YYREEE (reference sequence). The CDR3 extends over 14 amino acids. Looking up the rest from reference TRBV5-4 and TRBJ2-7 gives the full variable domain: ETGVTQSPTHLIKTRGQQVTLRCSSQSGHNTVSWYQQALGQGPQFIFQYYREEENGRGNFPPRFSGLQFPNYSSELNVNALELDDSALYLCASSLVGDPYEQYFGPGTRLTVT.

CDR3 coding DNA: TGTGCCAGCAGCTTAGACCTCCCCGGGGCGAGCAATCAGCCCCAGCATTTT. It translates to CASSLDLPGASNQPQHF. The chain uses TRBV11-2 and TRBJ1-5; D possibly corresponds to TRBD1 (5 bases). V shed 0 bases and J shed 1 base, with 13 bases lying between them. The CDR3 has 17 residues. Looked up from germline, CDR1 is SGHAT and CDR2 is FQNNGV.

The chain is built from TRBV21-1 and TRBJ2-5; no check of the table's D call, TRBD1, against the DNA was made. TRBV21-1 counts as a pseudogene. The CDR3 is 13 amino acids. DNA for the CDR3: TGTGCCAGCAGCAAATGGGGGCCCGAGACCCAGTACTTC. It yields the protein CASSKWGPETQYF.

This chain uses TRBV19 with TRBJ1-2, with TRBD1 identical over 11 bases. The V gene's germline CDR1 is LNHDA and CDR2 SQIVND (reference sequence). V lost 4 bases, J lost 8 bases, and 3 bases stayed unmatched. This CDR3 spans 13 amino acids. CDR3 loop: CASSTGTGGGYTF. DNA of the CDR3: TGTGCCAGTAGTACTGGGACAGGGGGAGGCTACACCTTC.

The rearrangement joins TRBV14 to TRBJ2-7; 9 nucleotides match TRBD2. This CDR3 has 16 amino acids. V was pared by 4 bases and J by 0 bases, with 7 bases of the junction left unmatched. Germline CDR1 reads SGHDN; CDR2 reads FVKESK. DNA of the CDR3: TGTGCCAGCAGCCCGACTAGCGGCGGGGCCTCCTACGAGCAGTACTTC. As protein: CASSPTSGGASYEQYF.

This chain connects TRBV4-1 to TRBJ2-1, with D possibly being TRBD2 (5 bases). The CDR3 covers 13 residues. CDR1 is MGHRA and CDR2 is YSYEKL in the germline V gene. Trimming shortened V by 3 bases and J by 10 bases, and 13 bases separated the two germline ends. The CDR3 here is CASSQTFGEEQFF. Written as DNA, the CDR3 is TGCGCCAGCAGCCAGACTTTCGGGGAAGAGCAGTTCTTC.

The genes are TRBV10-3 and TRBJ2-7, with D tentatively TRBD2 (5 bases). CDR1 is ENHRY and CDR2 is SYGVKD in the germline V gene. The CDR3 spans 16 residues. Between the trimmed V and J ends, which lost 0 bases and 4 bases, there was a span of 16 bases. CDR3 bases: TGTGCCATCAGTGAGTCCGGGTCGGCTAGCAGGTACGAGCAGTACTTC. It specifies CAISESGSASRYEQYF.

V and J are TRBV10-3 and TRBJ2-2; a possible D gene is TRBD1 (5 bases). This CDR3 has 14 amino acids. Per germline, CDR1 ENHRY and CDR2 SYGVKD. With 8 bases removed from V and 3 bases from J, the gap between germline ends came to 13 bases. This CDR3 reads CAIFPGSDTGELFF. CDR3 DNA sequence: TGTGCCATCTTTCCAGGGTCGGACACCGGGGAGCTGTTTTTT.

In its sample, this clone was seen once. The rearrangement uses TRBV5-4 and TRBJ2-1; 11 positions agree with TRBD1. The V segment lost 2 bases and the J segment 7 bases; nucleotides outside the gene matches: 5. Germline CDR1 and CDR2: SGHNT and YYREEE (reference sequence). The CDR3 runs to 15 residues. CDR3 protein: CASSLGGQGVNEQFF. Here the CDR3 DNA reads TGTGCCAGCAGCTTAGGGGGACAGGGGGTGAATGAGCAGTTCTTC.

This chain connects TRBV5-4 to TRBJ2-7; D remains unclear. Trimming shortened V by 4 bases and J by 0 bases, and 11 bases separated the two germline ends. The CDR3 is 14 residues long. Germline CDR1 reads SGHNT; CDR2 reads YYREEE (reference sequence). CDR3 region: CASSPDGSSYEQYF. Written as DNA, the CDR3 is TGTGCCAGCAGCCCGGACGGTTCCTCCTACGAGCAGTACTTC.

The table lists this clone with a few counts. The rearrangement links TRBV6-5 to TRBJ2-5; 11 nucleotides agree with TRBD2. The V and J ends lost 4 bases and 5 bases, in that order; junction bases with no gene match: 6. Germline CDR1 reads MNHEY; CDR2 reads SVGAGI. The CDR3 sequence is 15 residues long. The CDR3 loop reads CASSFDSGRGETQYF. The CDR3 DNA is TGTGCCAGCAGTTTTGATAGCGGGAGGGGGGAGACCCAGTACTTC.

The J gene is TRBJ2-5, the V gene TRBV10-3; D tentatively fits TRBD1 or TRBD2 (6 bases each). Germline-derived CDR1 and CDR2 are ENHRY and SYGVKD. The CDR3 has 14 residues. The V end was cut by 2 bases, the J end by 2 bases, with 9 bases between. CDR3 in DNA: TGTGCCATCAGTGAGAGAGGGGGGCAAGAGACCCAGTACTTC. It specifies CAISERGGQETQYF.

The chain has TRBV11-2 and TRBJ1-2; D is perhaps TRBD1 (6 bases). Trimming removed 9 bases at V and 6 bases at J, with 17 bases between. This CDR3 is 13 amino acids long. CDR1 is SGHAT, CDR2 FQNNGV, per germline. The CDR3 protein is CASEQGRGDGYTF. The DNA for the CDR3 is TGTGCCAGTGAACAGGGAAGGGGAGATGGCTACACCTTC.

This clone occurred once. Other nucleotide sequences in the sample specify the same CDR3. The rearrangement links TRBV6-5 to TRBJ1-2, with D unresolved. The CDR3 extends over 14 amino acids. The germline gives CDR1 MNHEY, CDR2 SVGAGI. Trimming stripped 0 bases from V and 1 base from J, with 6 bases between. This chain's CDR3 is CASSYSEGNYGYTF. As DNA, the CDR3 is TGTGCCAGCAGTTACTCTGAGGGTAACTATGGCTACACCTTC.

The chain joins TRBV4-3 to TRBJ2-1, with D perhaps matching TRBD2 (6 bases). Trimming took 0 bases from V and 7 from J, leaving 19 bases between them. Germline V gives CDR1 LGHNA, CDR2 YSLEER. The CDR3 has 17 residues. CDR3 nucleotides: TGCGCCAGCAGCCAAGATTTTTTACGGGAGAGAGTTAATGAGCAGTTCTTC. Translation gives CASSQDFLRERVNEQFF.

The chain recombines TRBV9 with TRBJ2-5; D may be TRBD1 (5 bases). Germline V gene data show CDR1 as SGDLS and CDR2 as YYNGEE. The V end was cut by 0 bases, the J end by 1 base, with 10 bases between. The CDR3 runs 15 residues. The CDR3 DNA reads TGTGCCAGCAGCGTAGAGTCACAGGCCCAAGAGACCCAGTACTTC. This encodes CASSVESQAQETQYF.

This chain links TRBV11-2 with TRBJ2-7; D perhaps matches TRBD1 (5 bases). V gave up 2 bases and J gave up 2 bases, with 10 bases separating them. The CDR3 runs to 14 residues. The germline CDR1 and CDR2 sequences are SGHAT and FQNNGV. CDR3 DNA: TGTGCCAGCAGCTTAATTACAGGAGCCTACGAGCAGTACTTC. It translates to CASSLITGAYEQYF.

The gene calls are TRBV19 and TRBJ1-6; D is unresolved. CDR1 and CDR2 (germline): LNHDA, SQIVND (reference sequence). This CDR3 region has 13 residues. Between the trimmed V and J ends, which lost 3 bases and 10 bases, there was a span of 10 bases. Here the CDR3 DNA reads TGTGCCAGTAGTATGGGGTTTGGGTCACCCCTCCACTTT. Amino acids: CASSMGFGSPLHF.

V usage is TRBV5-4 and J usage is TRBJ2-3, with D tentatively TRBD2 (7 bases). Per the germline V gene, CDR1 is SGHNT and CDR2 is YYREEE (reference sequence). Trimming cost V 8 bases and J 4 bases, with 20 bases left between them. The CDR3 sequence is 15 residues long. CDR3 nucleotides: TGTGCCAGTTCTATACGGGGGGCGTCGGCAGATACGCAGTATTTT. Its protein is CASSIRGASADTQYF.

As DNA, the CDR3 is TGTGCCAGCAGCGGACCTAGCGGGAAGGACAATGAGCAGTTCTTC. Protein: CASSGPSGKDNEQFF. The chain has TRBV5-6 and TRBJ2-1; 9 nucleotides agree with TRBD2. Unmatched junction bases numbered 7, after V lost 4 bases and J lost 5 bases. The CDR3 loop spans 15 amino acids. Germline lookup yields CDR1 SGHDT and CDR2 YYEEEE.

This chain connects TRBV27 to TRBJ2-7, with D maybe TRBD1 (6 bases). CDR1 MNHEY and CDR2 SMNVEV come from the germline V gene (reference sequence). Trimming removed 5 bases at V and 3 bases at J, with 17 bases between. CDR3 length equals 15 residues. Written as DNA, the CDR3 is TGTGCCAGCAGTGTTAGCCGGGACACCTACTACGAGCAGTACTTC. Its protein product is CASSVSRDTYYEQYF.

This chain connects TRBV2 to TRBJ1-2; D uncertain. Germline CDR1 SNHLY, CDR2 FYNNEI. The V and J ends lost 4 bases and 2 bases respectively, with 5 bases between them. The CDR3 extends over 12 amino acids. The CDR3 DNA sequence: TGTGCCAGCAGTGGAGAGAACTATGGCTACACCTTC. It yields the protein CASSGENYGYTF.

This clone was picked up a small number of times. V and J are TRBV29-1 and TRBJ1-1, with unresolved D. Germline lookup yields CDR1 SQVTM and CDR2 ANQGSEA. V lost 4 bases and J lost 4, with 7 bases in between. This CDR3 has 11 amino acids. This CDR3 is CSVASVTEAFF. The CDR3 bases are TGCAGCGTTGCGTCGGTCACTGAAGCTTTCTTT.

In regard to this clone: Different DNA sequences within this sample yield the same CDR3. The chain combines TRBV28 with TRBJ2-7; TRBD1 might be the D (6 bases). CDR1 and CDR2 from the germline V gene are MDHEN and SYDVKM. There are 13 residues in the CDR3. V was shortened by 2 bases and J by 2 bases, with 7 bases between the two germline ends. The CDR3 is CASSLTGTYEQYF. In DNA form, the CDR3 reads TGTGCCAGCAGTTTAACAGGGACCTACGAGCAGTACTTC.

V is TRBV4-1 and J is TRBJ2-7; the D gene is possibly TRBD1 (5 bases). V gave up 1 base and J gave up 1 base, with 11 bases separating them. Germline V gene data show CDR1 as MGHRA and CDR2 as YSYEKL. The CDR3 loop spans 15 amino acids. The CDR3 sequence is CASSQGAGWSYEQYF. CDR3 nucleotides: TGCGCCAGCAGCCAAGGGGCAGGGTGGTCCTACGAGCAGTACTTC.